This T cell receptor (beta chain) originates from a study of blood T cell repertoires in COVID-19. Study at large: T cells, B-cell-depleted T cells, or PBMCs provided the cDNA or gDNA that served as material.

Per the original methods: The authors estimated nucleated cell counts from reference gene primer amplification. The table came from immunoSEQ multiplex PCR; TCRdb's copy has only in-frame clones and leaves some out. V, J and clone size are taken as reported in that table, and D and trimming were inferred from the DNA itself. The sample records more than 25,000 clones, around 87% being singletons. Germline loops: CDR1 SEHNR, CDR2 FQNEAQ (reference sequence). Trimming took 5 bases from V and 5 from J; bases not matched to a gene: 12. The CDR3 has 16 residues. The sequenced material came from peripheral blood. The TCR was taken from a man in his fifties or sixties with acute or convalescent COVID-19. The chain is built from TRBV7-9 and TRBJ2-1, with 7 bases matching TRBD1. This CDR3 reads CASSPKTGSSNNEQFF. Here the CDR3 DNA reads TGTGCCAGCAGCCCCAAGACAGGGTCCAGCAACAATGAGCAGTTCTTC. The whole variable domain, remainder taken from reference TRBV7-9 and TRBJ2-1, is DTGVSQNPRHKITKRGQNVTFRCDPISEHNRLYWYRQTLGQGPEFLTYFQNEAQLEKSRLLSDRFSAERPKGSFSTLEIQRTEQGDSAMYLCASSPKTGSSNNEQFFGPGTRLTVL.